The clone carrying this T cell receptor (beta chain) was found a few times. Its cognate antigen is unknown. Germline is not matched at one junction end, which may reflect a read error. The CDR3 spans 13 residues. This entry comes from a study of T cells in Graves' hyperthyroidism and ophthalmopathy. Study findings and constraints: The model foresaw ophthalmopathy a median roughly 6.6 months prior to onset.

Hyperthyroidism had been newly diagnosed in patients aged 18 to 65, and its duration was under 2 months. TCR beta CDR3 regions were amplified from RNA. A first-round RT-PCR of the TCR CDR3 used the HTBI primer set. In TCRdb, the multiplex PCR reads were re-called with MiXCR into one record per CDR3 protein. The repertoire holds around 480,000 distinct CDR3 sequences, with roughly 14% as singletons. The TCR originated in a woman younger than 30 with Graves' hyperthyroidism. Material: blood. This chain uses TRBV12-3 or TRBV12-4 with TRBJ1-1; D gene ambiguous. The CDR3, as DNA: TGTGCCAGCAGCCCCCGTTTGGGAACTGAAACTTTCTTT. Protein: CASSPRLGTETFF.